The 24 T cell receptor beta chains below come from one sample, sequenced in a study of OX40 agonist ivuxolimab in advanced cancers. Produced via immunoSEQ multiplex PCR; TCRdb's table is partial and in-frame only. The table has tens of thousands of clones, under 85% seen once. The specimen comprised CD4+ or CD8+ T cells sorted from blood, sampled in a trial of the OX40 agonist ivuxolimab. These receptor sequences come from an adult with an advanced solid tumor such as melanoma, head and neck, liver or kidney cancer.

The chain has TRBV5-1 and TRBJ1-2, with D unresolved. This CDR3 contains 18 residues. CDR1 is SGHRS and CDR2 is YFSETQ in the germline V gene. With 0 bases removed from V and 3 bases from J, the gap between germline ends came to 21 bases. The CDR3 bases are TGCGCCAGCAGCTTGGTAGCCAGCGCTCTTAACTATGACTATGGCTACACCTTC. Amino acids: CASSLVASALNYDYGYTF.

Here the CDR3 reads CASSSNTQYF. The CDR3 region has the DNA TGTGCCAGCAGTTCTAATACGCAGTATTTT. The chain employs TRBV28 and TRBJ2-3; D is ambiguous. This CDR3 comprises 10 residues. Germline V gives CDR1 MDHEN, CDR2 SYDVKM. Trimming pared 4 bases from V and 7 bases from J, leaving 3 bases between.

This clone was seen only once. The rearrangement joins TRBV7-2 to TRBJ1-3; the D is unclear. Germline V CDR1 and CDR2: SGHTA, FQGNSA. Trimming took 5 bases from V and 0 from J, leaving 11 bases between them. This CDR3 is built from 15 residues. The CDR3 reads CASSTDTVSGNTIYF. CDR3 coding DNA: TGTGCCAGCAGCACAGACACCGTCTCTGGAAACACCATATATTTT. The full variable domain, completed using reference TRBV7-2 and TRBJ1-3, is GAGVSQSPSNKVTEKGKDVELRCDPISGHTALYWYRQSLGQGLEFLIYFQGNSAPDKSGLPSDRFSAERTGGSVSTLTIQRTQQEDSAVYLCASSTDTVSGNTIYFGEGSWLTVV.

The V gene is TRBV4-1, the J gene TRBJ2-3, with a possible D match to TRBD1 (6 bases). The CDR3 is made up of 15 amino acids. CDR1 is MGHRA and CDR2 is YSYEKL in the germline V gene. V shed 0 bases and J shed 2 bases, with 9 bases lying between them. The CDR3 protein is CASSQDRGLTDTQYF. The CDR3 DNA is TGCGCCAGCAGCCAAGACAGGGGCCTCACAGATACGCAGTATTTT.

CDR3 residues: CASSTQGLGNTIYF. The CDR3 DNA reads as TGTGCCAGTAGCACACAGGGTTTAGGAAACACCATATATTTT. The chain is built from TRBV19 and TRBJ1-3, with D possibly matching TRBD1 (6 bases). Between the trimmed V and J ends, which lost 6 bases and 4 bases, there was a span of 13 bases. Per the germline V gene, CDR1 is LNHDA and CDR2 is SQIVND (reference sequence). CDR3 size: 14 residues.

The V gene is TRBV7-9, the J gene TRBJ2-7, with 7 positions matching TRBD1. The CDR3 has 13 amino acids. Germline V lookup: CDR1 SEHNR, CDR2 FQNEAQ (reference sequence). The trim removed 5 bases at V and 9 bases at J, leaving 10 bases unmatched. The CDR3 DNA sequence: TGTGCCAGCAGCCAGGGACAGTATGGAGGGCAGTACTTC. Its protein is CASSQGQYGGQYF.

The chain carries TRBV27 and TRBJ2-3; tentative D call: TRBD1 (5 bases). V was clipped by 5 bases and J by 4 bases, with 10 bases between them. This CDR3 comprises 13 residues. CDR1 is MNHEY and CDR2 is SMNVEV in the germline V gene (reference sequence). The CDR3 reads CASSPQGSDTQYF. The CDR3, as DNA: TGTGCCAGCAGTCCCCAGGGCTCAGATACGCAGTATTTT.

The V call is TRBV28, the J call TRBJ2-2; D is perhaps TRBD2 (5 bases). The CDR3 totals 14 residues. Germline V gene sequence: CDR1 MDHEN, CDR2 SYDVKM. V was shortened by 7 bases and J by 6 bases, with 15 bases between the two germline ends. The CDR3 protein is CASNGRKRSGELFF. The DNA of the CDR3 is TGTGCCAGCAACGGTAGAAAGCGGTCCGGGGAGCTGTTTTTT.

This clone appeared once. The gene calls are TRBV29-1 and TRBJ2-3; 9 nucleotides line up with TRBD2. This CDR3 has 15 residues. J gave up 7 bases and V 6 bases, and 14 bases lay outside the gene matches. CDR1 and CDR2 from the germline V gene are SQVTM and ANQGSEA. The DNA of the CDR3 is TGCAGCGTGAGTGGGGGGACTAGCTGGAGGAATACGCAGTATTTT. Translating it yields CSVSGGTSWRNTQYF.

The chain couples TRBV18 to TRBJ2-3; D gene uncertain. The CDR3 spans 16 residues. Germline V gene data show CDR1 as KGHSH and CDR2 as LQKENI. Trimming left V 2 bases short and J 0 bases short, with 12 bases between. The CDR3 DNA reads TGTGCCAGCTCACCAGTGGGTGGCATTAGCACAGATACGCAGTATTTT. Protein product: CASSPVGGISTDTQYF.

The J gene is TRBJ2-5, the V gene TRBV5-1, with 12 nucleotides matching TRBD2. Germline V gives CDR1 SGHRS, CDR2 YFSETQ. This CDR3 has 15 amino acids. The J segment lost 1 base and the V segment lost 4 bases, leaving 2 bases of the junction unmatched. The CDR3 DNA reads TGCGCCAGCAGCCTGACTAGCGGGGGCCAAGAGACCCAGTACTTC. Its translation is CASSLTSGGQETQYF.

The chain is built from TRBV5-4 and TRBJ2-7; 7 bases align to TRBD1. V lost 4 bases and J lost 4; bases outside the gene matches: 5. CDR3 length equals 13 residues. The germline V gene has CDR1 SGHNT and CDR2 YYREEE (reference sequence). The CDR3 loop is CASSKRQGYEQYF. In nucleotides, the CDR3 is TGTGCCAGCAGCAAAAGACAGGGATACGAGCAGTACTTC.

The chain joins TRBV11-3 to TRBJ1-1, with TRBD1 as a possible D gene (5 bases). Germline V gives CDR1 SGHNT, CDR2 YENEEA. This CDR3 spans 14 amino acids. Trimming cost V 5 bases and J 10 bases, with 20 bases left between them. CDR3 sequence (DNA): TGTGCCAGCAGCGCTACCCTCCAGGGCCGGGGAGCTTTCTTT. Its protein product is CASSATLQGRGAFF.

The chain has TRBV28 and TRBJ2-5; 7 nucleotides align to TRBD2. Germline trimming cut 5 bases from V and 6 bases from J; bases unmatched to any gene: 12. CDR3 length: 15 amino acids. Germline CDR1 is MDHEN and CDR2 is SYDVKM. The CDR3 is CASSPEGREGKTQYF. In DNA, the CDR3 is TGTGCCAGCAGTCCGGAAGGGAGGGAGGGGAAGACCCAGTACTTC. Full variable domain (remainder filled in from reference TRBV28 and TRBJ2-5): DVKVTQSSRYLVKRTGEKVFLECVQDMDHENMFWYRQDPGLGLRLIYFSYDVKMKEKGDIPEGYSVSREKKERFSLILESASTNQTSMYLCASSPEGREGKTQYFGPGTRLLVL.

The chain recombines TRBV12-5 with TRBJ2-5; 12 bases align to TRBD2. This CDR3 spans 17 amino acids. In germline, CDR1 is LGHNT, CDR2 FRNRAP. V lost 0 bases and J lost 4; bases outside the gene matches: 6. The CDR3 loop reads CASGLVRTSGIPETQYF. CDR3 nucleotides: TGTGCTAGTGGTTTGGTAAGGACTAGCGGGATCCCAGAGACCCAGTACTTC.

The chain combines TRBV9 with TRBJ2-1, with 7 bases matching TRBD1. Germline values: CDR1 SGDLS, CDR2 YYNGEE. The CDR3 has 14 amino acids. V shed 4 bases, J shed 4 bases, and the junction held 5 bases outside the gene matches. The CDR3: CASSTGQPYNEQFF. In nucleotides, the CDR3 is TGTGCCAGCAGCACGGGACAGCCTTACAATGAGCAGTTCTTC. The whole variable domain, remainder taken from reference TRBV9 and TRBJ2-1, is DSGVTQTPKHLITATGQRVTLRCSPRSGDLSVYWYQQSLDQGLQFLIQYYNGEERAKGNILERFSAQQFPDLHSELNLSSLELGDSALYFCASSTGQPYNEQFFGPGTRLTVL.

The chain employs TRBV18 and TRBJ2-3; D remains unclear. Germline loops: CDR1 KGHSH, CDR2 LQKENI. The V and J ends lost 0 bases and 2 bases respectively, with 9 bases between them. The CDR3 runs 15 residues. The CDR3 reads CASSPPNSITDTQYF. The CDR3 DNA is TGTGCCAGCTCACCACCGAACAGTATCACAGATACGCAGTATTTT.

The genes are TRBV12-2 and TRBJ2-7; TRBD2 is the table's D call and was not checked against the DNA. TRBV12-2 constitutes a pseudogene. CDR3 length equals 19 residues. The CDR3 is CASRPESGGTSGRRHEQYF. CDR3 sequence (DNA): TGTGCAAGTCGCCCGGAATCAGGCGGGACTAGCGGGAGGAGGCACGAGCAGTACTTC.

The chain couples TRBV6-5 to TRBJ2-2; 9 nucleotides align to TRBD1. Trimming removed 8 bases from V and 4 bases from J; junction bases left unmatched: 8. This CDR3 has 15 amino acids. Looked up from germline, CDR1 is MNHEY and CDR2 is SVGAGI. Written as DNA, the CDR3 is TGTGCCAGCTCCAAGACAGGGGGTTTCACCGGGGAGCTGTTTTTT. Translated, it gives CASSKTGGFTGELFF.

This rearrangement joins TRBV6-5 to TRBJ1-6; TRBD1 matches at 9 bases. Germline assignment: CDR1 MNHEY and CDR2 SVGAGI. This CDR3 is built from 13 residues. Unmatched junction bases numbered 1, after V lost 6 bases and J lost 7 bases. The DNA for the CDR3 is TGTGCCAGCAGCGGGACAGGGAATTCACCCCTCCACTTT. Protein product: CASSGTGNSPLHF.

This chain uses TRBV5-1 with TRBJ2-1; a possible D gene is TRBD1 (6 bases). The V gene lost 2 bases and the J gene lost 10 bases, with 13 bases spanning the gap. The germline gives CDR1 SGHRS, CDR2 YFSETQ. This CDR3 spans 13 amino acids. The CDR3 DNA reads TGCGCCAGCAGCTTTAACGCCCAGGGGGAGCAGTTCTTC. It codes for CASSFNAQGEQFF.

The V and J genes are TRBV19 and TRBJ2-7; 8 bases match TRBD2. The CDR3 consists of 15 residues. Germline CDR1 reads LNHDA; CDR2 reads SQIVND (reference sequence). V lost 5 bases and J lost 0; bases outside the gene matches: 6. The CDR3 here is CASSPEGLVSYEQYF. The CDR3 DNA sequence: TGTGCCAGTAGTCCTGAGGGACTAGTCTCCTACGAGCAGTACTTC.

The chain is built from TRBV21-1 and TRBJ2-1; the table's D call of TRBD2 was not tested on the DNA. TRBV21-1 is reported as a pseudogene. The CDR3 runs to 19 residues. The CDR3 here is CASSKAATTSGRSRNEQFF. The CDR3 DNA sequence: TGTGCCAGCAGCAAAGCAGCTACGACTAGCGGGAGATCCAGGAATGAGCAGTTCTTC.

CDR3 nucleotides: TGTGCCAGCAGCAAAGCGTCGGGACCGATTAACTATGGCTACACCTTC. It codes for CASSKASGPINYGYTF. The chain has TRBV21-1 and TRBJ1-2. TRBV21-1 is a pseudogene. The CDR3 contains 16 residues.